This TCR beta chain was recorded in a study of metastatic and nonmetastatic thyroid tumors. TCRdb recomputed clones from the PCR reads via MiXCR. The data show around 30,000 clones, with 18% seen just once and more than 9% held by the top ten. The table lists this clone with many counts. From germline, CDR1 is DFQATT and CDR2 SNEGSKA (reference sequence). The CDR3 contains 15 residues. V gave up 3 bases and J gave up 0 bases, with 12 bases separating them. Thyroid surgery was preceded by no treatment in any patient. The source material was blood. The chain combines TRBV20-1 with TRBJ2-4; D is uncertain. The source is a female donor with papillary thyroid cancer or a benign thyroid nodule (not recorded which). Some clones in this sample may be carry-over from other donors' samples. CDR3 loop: CSASYSLLAKNIQYF. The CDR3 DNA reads TGCAGTGCTAGTTATAGTCTCTTAGCCAAAAACATTCAGTACTTC.